Below, 23 T cell receptor beta chains from the same sample are listed, as sequenced in a study of blood T cell repertoires in COVID-19. Method: immunoSEQ multiplex PCR; TCRdb's copy keeps in-frame clones and lacks some. The data show some 80,000 clones, 80% to 85% seen once. Sequenced: peripheral blood. The receptors here all came from a woman aged 70-85 years with acute or convalescent COVID-19.

The chain is built from TRBV5-4 and TRBJ2-3; 7 bases fit TRBD2. Germline CDR1 reads SGHNT; CDR2 reads YYREEE (reference sequence). Trimming cost V 1 base and J 6 bases; bases outside gene matches: 2. This CDR3 comprises 13 residues. The CDR3 reads CASSLQGGDTQYF. The CDR3 DNA is TGTGCCAGCAGCTTGCAGGGAGGGGATACGCAGTATTTT. Complete variable domain (other parts from reference TRBV5-4 and TRBJ2-3): ETGVTQSPTHLIKTRGQQVTLRCSSQSGHNTVSWYQQALGQGPQFIFQYYREEENGRGNFPPRFSGLQFPNYSSELNVNALELDDSALYLCASSLQGGDTQYFGPGTRLTVL.

V is TRBV7-6 and J is TRBJ2-7; TRBD1 matches 7 bases. The CDR3 sequence is 13 residues long. With V trimmed by 3 bases and J by 3 bases, 2 bases remained unmatched. Looked up from germline, CDR1 is SGHVS and CDR2 is FNYEAQ. The CDR3 DNA sequence: TGTGCCAGCAGCTTGAACAGGGGCTACGAGCAGTACTTC. Amino acid sequence: CASSLNRGYEQYF.

J is TRBJ2-7 and V is TRBV5-1, with D uncertain. V lost 0 bases, J lost 5 bases, and 12 bases lay in between. The CDR3 runs to 14 residues. Germline V gene data show CDR1 as SGHRS and CDR2 as YFSETQ. CDR3 sequence reads: CASSLGVSPNEQYF. The CDR3, as DNA: TGCGCCAGCAGCTTGGGTGTCAGTCCCAACGAGCAGTACTTC.

The gene calls are TRBV11-3 and TRBJ2-1; TRBD2 matches 8 bases. Germline CDR1 and CDR2: SGHNT and YENEEA. The ends lost 1 base at V and 5 bases at J; junction bases unmatched: 7. The CDR3 spans 16 residues. The CDR3 bases are TGTGCCAGCAGCTTAGTCGGGAGCGGGAGAGACAATGAGCAGTTCTTC. This codes for CASSLVGSGRDNEQFF.

The chain employs TRBV29-1 and TRBJ1-1; 10 bases are a match to TRBD1. Germline V gene sequence: CDR1 SQVTM, CDR2 ANQGSEA. The ends lost 5 bases at V and 3 bases at J; junction bases unmatched: 9. This CDR3 contains 15 residues. CDR3 sequence (DNA): TGCAGCGTTCTAACAGGACAGGGGGGGTACACTGAAGCTTTCTTT. Translated, it gives CSVLTGQGGYTEAFF.

The V call is TRBV12-3 or TRBV12-4, the J call TRBJ2-3, with D uncertain. Trimming shortened V by 5 bases and J by 2 bases, and 8 bases separated the two germline ends. The CDR3 runs to 13 residues. The CDR3 is CASSPQDTDTQYF. CDR3 sequence (DNA): TGTGCCAGCAGTCCTCAGGACACAGATACGCAGTATTTT.

This clone has more than one count but fewer than ten. CDR3 bases: TGTGCCAGCAGCTTAGAGACTAGCGGCTACAATGAGCAGTTCTTC. It codes for CASSLETSGYNEQFF. The chain employs TRBV11-2 and TRBJ2-1, with 9 bases aligning to TRBD2. Germline V CDR1 and CDR2: SGHAT, FQNNGV. Trimming took 0 bases from V and 3 from J; bases not matched to a gene: 0. This CDR3 is built from 15 residues.

This chain uses TRBV7-2 with TRBJ1-5, with D tentatively TRBD1 (5 bases). CDR1 is SGHTA, CDR2 FQGNSA, per germline. The CDR3 has 15 residues. V was shortened by 2 bases and J by 3 bases, with 11 bases between the two germline ends. Here the CDR3 reads CASSLIGVNNQPQHF. The CDR3 DNA sequence: TGTGCCAGCAGCTTAATAGGGGTGAACAATCAGCCCCAGCATTTT.

This chain uses TRBV18 with TRBJ1-1, with D hard to call. CDR1 KGHSH and CDR2 LQKENI come from the germline V gene. CDR3 size: 11 residues. V dropped 4 bases and J dropped 3 bases, with 3 bases sitting between them. The CDR3 coding sequence is TGTGCCAGCTCACTATACACTGAAGCTTTCTTT. As protein: CASSLYTEAFF. Filled out from reference TRBV18 and TRBJ1-1, the complete variable domain reads NAGVMQNPRHLVRRRGQEARLRCSPMKGHSHVYWYRQLPEEGLKFMVYLQKENIIDESGMPKERFSAEFPKEGPSILRIQQVVRGDSAAYFCASSLYTEAFFGQGTRLTVV.

Regarding this clone: One junction end disagrees with the germline gene, perhaps due to a read error. This rearrangement joins TRBV5-4 to TRBJ2-1, with 9 positions matching TRBD2. Germline V lookup: CDR1 SGHNT, CDR2 YYREEE (reference sequence). The CDR3 totals 17 residues. This CDR3 reads CATSPTYGTSRGNEQFF. The CDR3 DNA sequence: TGTGCCACCAGCCCGACCTATGGGACTAGCCGTGGGAATGAGCAGTTCTTC. The variable domain in full, with the rest retrieved from reference TRBV5-4 and TRBJ2-1, is ETGVTQSPTHLIKTRGQQVTLRCSSQSGHNTVSWYQQALGQGPQFIFQYYREEENGRGNFPPRFSGLQFPNYSSELNVNALELDDSALYLCATSPTYGTSRGNEQFFGPGTRLTVL.

The chain couples TRBV5-1 to TRBJ1-3, with a possible D match to TRBD1 (5 bases). Germline V gives CDR1 SGHRS, CDR2 YFSETQ. The CDR3 is 18 residues long. Deletions cut 0 bases from V and 3 bases from J, with 19 bases between. The CDR3, as DNA: TGCGCCAGCAGCTTGGACGGAGGCGGGGGGAGACTTGGAAACACCATATATTTT. This sequence encodes CASSLDGGGGRLGNTIYF.

This chain uses TRBV6-1 with TRBJ1-1, with 10 nucleotides matching TRBD1. The CDR3 is 20 residues long. Germline loops: CDR1 MNHNS, CDR2 SASEGT. V lost 2 bases to trimming and J lost 2 bases; unmatched junction nucleotides: 17. CDR3 nucleotide sequence: TGTGCCAGCAGTGAACATCCGGGACAGGGGCGCAGAGGGAAAAACACTGAAGCTTTCTTT. Protein sequence: CASSEHPGQGRRGKNTEAFF.

This clone was picked up a small number of times. The CDR3 reads CASSEDRGRGNTIYF. The CDR3 DNA reads as TGTGCCAGCAGTGAGGACAGGGGGAGAGGAAACACCATATATTTT. V and J are TRBV2 and TRBJ1-3; 10 bases align to TRBD1. Trimming removed 3 bases from V and 4 bases from J; junction bases left unmatched: 3. Per the germline V gene, CDR1 is SNHLY and CDR2 is FYNNEI. CDR3 length: 15 amino acids.

This sequence joins TRBV1 and TRBJ2-7; TRBD1 is taken as the D call from the table, unchecked against the DNA. TRBV1 is a pseudogene segment. This CDR3 comprises 18 residues. The CDR3 protein is CTSSNSNDDRDKPYEQYF. In nucleotides, the CDR3 is TGCACCAGCAGCAACTCAAACGACGACCGGGACAAGCCCTACGAGCAGTACTTC.

This clone was seen just once. The rearrangement joins TRBV9 to TRBJ1-1; D gene unclear. V was shortened by 3 bases and J by 5 bases, with 14 bases between the two germline ends. The CDR3 spans 14 residues. Germline loops: CDR1 SGDLS, CDR2 YYNGEE. The CDR3 sequence: CASSASRRVTEAFF. As DNA, the CDR3 is TGTGCCAGCAGCGCCAGTCGGAGGGTAACTGAAGCTTTCTTT. Filled out from reference TRBV9 and TRBJ1-1, the complete variable domain reads DSGVTQTPKHLITATGQRVTLRCSPRSGDLSVYWYQQSLDQGLQFLIQYYNGEERAKGNILERFSAQQFPDLHSELNLSSLELGDSALYFCASSASRRVTEAFFGQGTRLTVV.

This chain's CDR3 is CASSLERSTDTQYF. The CDR3 nucleotides read TGCGCCAGCAGCTTGGAGCGTAGCACAGATACGCAGTATTTT. This chain uses TRBV5-1 with TRBJ2-3; D is unclear. CDR3 length equals 14 residues. CDR1 is SGHRS, CDR2 YFSETQ, per germline. V gave up 0 bases and J gave up 0 bases, with 5 bases separating them.

This chain uses TRBV7-2 with TRBJ2-7; 7 positions match TRBD1. The V gene end was trimmed by 4 bases and the J gene end by 3 bases; junction bases not matched to a gene: 6. CDR1 and CDR2 from the germline V gene are SGHTA and FQGNSA. The CDR3 contains 14 residues. CDR3 sequence: CASSWDRTSYEQYF. DNA of the CDR3: TGTGCCAGCAGCTGGGACAGAACCAGCTACGAGCAGTACTTC.

In DNA, the CDR3 is TGTGCCAGCTCACCCGGACTAGCGGGACGATCCCCCTACGAGCAGTACTTC. Translation: CASSPGLAGRSPYEQYF. The J gene is TRBJ2-7, the V gene TRBV18; TRBD2 aligns across 12 bases. Trimming removed 3 bases from V and 2 bases from J; junction bases left unmatched: 8. The CDR3 extends over 17 amino acids. Germline CDR1 is KGHSH and CDR2 is LQKENI.

The rearrangement uses TRBV19 and TRBJ2-7, with 7 nucleotides matching TRBD1. This CDR3 region has 15 residues. The germline gives CDR1 LNHDA, CDR2 SQIVND (reference sequence). With 3 bases clipped from V and 3 bases from J, the junction kept 8 bases outside the gene matches. This CDR3 is CASSMKGQSYYEQYF. In nucleotides, the CDR3 is TGTGCCAGTAGTATGAAGGGACAGAGTTACTACGAGCAGTACTTC.

This clone was recorded only once. The genes are TRBV5-4 and TRBJ2-7; 10 positions match TRBD1. CDR1 is SGHNT and CDR2 is YYREEE in the germline V gene (reference sequence). This CDR3 is 15 amino acids long. V was clipped by 4 bases and J by 1 base; unmatched bases: 5. CDR3 nucleotide sequence: TGTGCCAGCAGCACTCCGGGACAGGGGTCCTACGAGCAGTACTTC. Protein: CASSTPGQGSYEQYF.

The rearrangement links TRBV5-1 to TRBJ1-1; tentatively, D is TRBD1 (6 bases). Trimming removed 5 bases from V and 5 bases from J, with 13 bases in between. The germline V gene encodes CDR1 SGHRS and CDR2 YFSETQ. The CDR3 has 13 residues. CDR3 DNA sequence: TGCGCCAGCAGAGCCGGACAGACGACTGAAGCTTTCTTT. It specifies CASRAGQTTEAFF.

V is TRBV3-1 (or the pseudogene TRBV3-2) and J is TRBJ2-2, with D hard to call. Trimming left V 1 base short and J 1 base short, with 7 bases between. Germline values: CDR1 LGHDT, CDR2 YNNKEL (reference sequence). The CDR3 loop spans 15 amino acids. The CDR3 DNA sequence: TGTGCCAGCAGCCAAGGTTTTAGGAACACCGGGGAGCTGTTTTTT. Protein product: CASSQGFRNTGELFF.

The rearrangement joins TRBV19 to TRBJ2-1; 7 bases align to TRBD2. The CDR3 loop spans 14 amino acids. Looked up from germline, CDR1 is LNHDA and CDR2 is SQIVND (reference sequence). V was clipped by 5 bases and J by 3 bases; unmatched bases: 4. Here the CDR3 DNA reads TGTGCCAGTAGTGAGGGAGGGGTCTACAATGAGCAGTTCTTC. Translated: CASSEGGVYNEQFF.